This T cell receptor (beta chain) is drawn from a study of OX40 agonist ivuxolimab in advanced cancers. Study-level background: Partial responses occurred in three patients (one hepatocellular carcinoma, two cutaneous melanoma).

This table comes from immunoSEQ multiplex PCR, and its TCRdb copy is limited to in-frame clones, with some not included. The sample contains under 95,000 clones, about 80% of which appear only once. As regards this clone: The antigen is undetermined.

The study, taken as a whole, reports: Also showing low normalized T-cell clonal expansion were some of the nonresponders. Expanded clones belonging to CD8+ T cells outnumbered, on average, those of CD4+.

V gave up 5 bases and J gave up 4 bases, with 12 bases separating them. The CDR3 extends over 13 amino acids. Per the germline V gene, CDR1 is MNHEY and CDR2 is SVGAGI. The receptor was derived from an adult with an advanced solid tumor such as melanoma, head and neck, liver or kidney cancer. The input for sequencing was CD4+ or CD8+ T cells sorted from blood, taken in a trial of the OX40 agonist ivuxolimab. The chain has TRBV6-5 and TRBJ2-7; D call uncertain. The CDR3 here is CASSTSPGYEQYV. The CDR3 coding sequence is TGTGCCAGCAGTACCTCCCCGGGTTACGAGCAGTACGTC.